What follows is one TCR beta chain and its context. Authors' processing steps: The authors estimated nucleated cell counts from reference gene primer amplification. Some clones are missing from TCRdb's copy, which holds only in-frame ones; the method was immunoSEQ multiplex PCR. That table furnishes V, J and clone size, whereas the DNA furnished D and trimming. The sample holds some 200,000 clones; roughly 84% are singletons and the top ten take about 3%. This sample stems from a study of blood T cell repertoires in COVID-19. Across the whole study: The United States, Italy and Spain were the sources of the acute and convalescent COVID-19 samples. Sources were T cells, B-cell-depleted T cells, or PBMCs; the material itself was cDNA or gDNA.

V lost 2 bases, J lost 5 bases, and 11 bases lay in between. The germline CDR1 and CDR2 sequences are KGHSH and LQKENI. CDR3 size: 14 residues. The source is a woman aged 30 to 39 who had recovered from COVID-19. The sample comprised peripheral blood. The chain uses TRBV18 and TRBJ2-3, with a possible D match to TRBD2 (5 bases). CDR3 sequence reads: CASSPSPAGDTQYF. The CDR3 coding sequence is TGTGCCAGCTCACCAAGTCCGGCGGGAGATACGCAGTATTTT.